This T cell receptor (beta chain) was sequenced for a study of blood T cell repertoires in COVID-19. Turning to the study itself: Nucleic acid was either cDNA or gDNA, and it came from T cells, B-cell-depleted T cells, or PBMCs.

The length of the CDR3 is 15 residues. The V segment lost 7 bases and the J segment 2 bases; nucleotides outside the gene matches: 9. The germline V gene has CDR1 MDHEN and CDR2 SYDVKM. As originally analysed: Quantification of nucleated cells was approximated via reference gene primer amplification. Repertoires were generated with immunoSEQ multiplex PCR, while TCRdb's copy carries only in-frame clones and drops some. D and trimming were read from the DNA, whereas the V and J calls and clone size are those reported in that table. The table shows just over 80,000 clones, with under 90% occurring only once.

This clonotype was sampled from a man at least 80 years old with acute or convalescent COVID-19. Sequenced input: peripheral blood. The chain links TRBV28 to TRBJ1-1, with 8 bases fitting TRBD1. CDR3 sequence: CASTSIGQGNTEAFF. CDR3 nucleotides: TGTGCCAGCACCTCGATCGGACAGGGTAACACTGAAGCTTTCTTT.